This TCR beta chain was identified in a study of CD8+CD57+ T cells in acquired aplastic anemia. As for the study in general: Sorted CD4+ and CD8+ cells yielded DNA averaging approximately 3.5 ug. Healthy CD8+ samples averaged around 12 million reads.

Study-wide points: Patients showed no significant difference from controls in CD8+ Simpson's diversity. Between patients and controls, around 31 CD8+ CDR3 sequences were found in common.

Trimming removed 3 bases from V and 3 bases from J; junction bases left unmatched: 11. The CDR3 has 15 amino acids. Per germline, CDR1 DFQATT and CDR2 SNEGSKA (reference sequence). Genomic DNA, serving as template, underwent TCR beta VDJ and CDR3 profiling. TCRdb redid the calling of the reads with MiXCR, one entry per CDR3 protein. The table has about 210,000 distinct CDR3 sequences, around 60% seen once. With respect to this clonotype: Its target is not known.

The gene calls are TRBV20-1 and TRBJ2-7; TRBD2 agrees at 7 bases. The material sequenced was sorted CD4+, CD8+, or CD8+CD57+ T cells (not recorded which) from PBMCs. This TCR came from a human donor in good health. In DNA form, the CDR3 reads TGCAGTGCTAGGGAAGGAACTAGCGCTGACTACGAGCAGTACTTC. The encoded protein is CSAREGTSADYEQYF.